Below, 18 T cell receptor beta chains from the same sample are listed, as sequenced in a study of shared T cell receptors in the human thymus. TCRdb keeps only in-frame clones here, not all; method: immunoSEQ multiplex PCR. The sample has tens of thousands of clones, roughly 95% seen once. The sample was thymocytes. The receptor set was obtained from a human donor.

This clone was recorded only once. CDR3 region: CASSRHQPGPSSTDTQYF. The DNA for the CDR3 is TGCGCCAGCAGCCGACATCAACCCGGGCCTTCCAGCACAGATACGCAGTATTTT. The J gene is TRBJ2-3, the V gene TRBV4-3, with D unclear. Trimming cost V 4 bases and J 0 bases, with 20 bases left between them. CDR3 size: 18 residues. In germline, CDR1 is LGHNA, CDR2 YSLEER.

The V call is TRBV9, the J call TRBJ2-4; no reliable D call. V lost 0 bases and J 3 bases, leaving 4 bases between the germline ends. This CDR3 has 13 residues. CDR1 and CDR2 (germline): SGDLS, YYNGEE. The CDR3 spells CASSVEGKNIQYF. CDR3 bases: TGTGCCAGCAGCGTAGAGGGCAAAAACATTCAGTACTTC.

The chain couples TRBV5-1 to TRBJ1-1; no clear D. CDR1 SGHRS and CDR2 YFSETQ come from the germline V gene. V was shortened by 0 bases and J by 2 bases, with 11 bases between the two germline ends. The CDR3 extends over 15 amino acids. In nucleotides, the CDR3 is TGCGCCAGCAGCTTGGCCGGGCAGTTAAACACTGAAGCTTTCTTT. Its protein product is CASSLAGQLNTEAFF.

The chain links TRBV4-1 to TRBJ1-6; D is unclear. Germline loops: CDR1 MGHRA, CDR2 YSYEKL. The CDR3 sequence is 16 residues long. The V end was cut by 2 bases, the J end by 7 bases, with 15 bases between. CDR3 protein: CASSQQAQVPNSPLHF. In nucleotides, the CDR3 is TGCGCCAGCAGCCAACAAGCTCAGGTACCGAATTCACCCCTCCACTTT.

The chain is built from TRBV7-2 and TRBJ1-4, with D unclear. The V gene's germline CDR1 is SGHTA and CDR2 FQGNSA. CDR3 length: 13 residues. V was pared by 4 bases and J by 7 bases, with 10 bases between. The CDR3 bases are TGTGCCAGCAGCTACCGACGGGGTGAAAAACTGTTTTTT. Translated, it gives CASSYRRGEKLFF.

This sequence joins TRBV19 and TRBJ2-2, with 7 bases matching TRBD2. Germline loops: CDR1 LNHDA, CDR2 SQIVND (reference sequence). The length of the CDR3 is 13 residues. The trim removed 11 bases at V and 7 bases at J, leaving 10 bases unmatched. CDR3 loop: CAAAGLGVGELFF. In DNA, the CDR3 is TGTGCCGCGGCCGGACTAGGGGTCGGGGAGCTGTTTTTT.

This sequence joins TRBV4-1 and TRBJ2-1; no reliable D call. The CDR3 loop spans 16 amino acids. Germline V gene sequence: CDR1 MGHRA, CDR2 YSYEKL. The germline V and J ends were trimmed by 0 bases and 6 bases, with 15 bases remaining between them. The CDR3 protein is CASSQETLGLPNEQFF. In DNA form, the CDR3 reads TGCGCCAGCAGCCAAGAGACACTCGGGCTACCCAATGAGCAGTTCTTC.

The chain recombines TRBV18 with TRBJ2-7; TRBD1 aligns across 9 bases. Germline CDR1 is KGHSH and CDR2 is LQKENI. The length of the CDR3 is 18 residues. V shed 4 bases, J shed 6 bases, and the junction held 19 bases outside the gene matches. CDR3 coding DNA: TGTGCCAGCTCACGGGTTAGGCTCACAGGGACAGGGACGGCCGAGCAGTACTTC. This translates into CASSRVRLTGTGTAEQYF.

This chain uses TRBV9 with TRBJ2-3; 10 bases fit TRBD2. Germline values: CDR1 SGDLS, CDR2 YYNGEE. V lost 0 bases to trimming and J lost 0 bases; unmatched junction nucleotides: 4. The CDR3 length is 17 residues. The CDR3 protein is CASSVATSGASTDTQYF. The CDR3 nucleotides are TGTGCCAGCAGCGTAGCAACTAGCGGGGCGAGCACAGATACGCAGTATTTT.

V usage is TRBV6-4 and J usage is TRBJ2-3; D is unclear. CDR1 and CDR2 from the germline V gene are MRHNA and SNTAGT. This CDR3 region has 12 residues. Trimming left V 0 bases short and J 6 bases short, with 4 bases between. DNA of the CDR3: TGTGCCAGCAGTGACTCTTCGGATACGCAGTATTTT. It specifies CASSDSSDTQYF.

This sequence joins TRBV4-3 and TRBJ1-6; D remains unclear. This CDR3 has 12 residues. The V end was cut by 6 bases, the J end by 10 bases, with 10 bases between. The germline V gene encodes CDR1 LGHNA and CDR2 YSLEER. The CDR3 reads CASSYNRSPLHF. The CDR3 region has the DNA TGCGCCAGCAGTTATAATCGATCACCCCTCCACTTT.

This chain joins TRBV6-5 and TRBJ2-7; 8 bases map to TRBD1. CDR1 is MNHEY and CDR2 is SVGAGI in the germline V gene. The trim removed 4 bases at V and 2 bases at J, leaving 7 bases unmatched. This CDR3 is 15 amino acids long. CDR3 region: CASSSKDRDTYEQYF. The CDR3 DNA sequence: TGTGCCAGCAGTTCTAAGGACAGGGACACCTACGAGCAGTACTTC.

The J gene is TRBJ2-7, the V gene TRBV6-1; TRBD1 matches at 10 bases. The CDR3 is made up of 17 amino acids. CDR1 is MNHNS and CDR2 is SASEGT in the germline V gene. With 2 bases clipped from V and 3 bases from J, the junction kept 10 bases outside the gene matches. The CDR3 region is CASSEHEVTGGFYEQYF. The CDR3 DNA reads as TGTGCCAGCAGTGAACATGAGGTGACAGGGGGCTTCTACGAGCAGTACTTC.

This sequence joins TRBV4-2 and TRBJ2-7; D is perhaps TRBD1 (7 bases). V lost 5 bases and J 3 bases, leaving 11 bases between the germline ends. Germline V gives CDR1 LGHNA, CDR2 YNFKEQ. This CDR3 is built from 13 residues. The CDR3 DNA sequence: TGTGCCAGCAGCTGGAGGGACAGCTACGAGCAGTACTTC. This codes for CASSWRDSYEQYF.

The chain carries TRBV9 and TRBJ1-6, with D unclear. The CDR3 runs 19 residues. Germline CDR1 SGDLS, CDR2 YYNGEE. V was trimmed by 0 bases and J by 5 bases, leaving 21 bases between them. The chain's CDR3 is CASSVDPLSFGRDNSPLHF. The CDR3 DNA follows: TGTGCCAGCAGCGTAGACCCACTCTCATTCGGGAGGGATAATTCACCCCTCCACTTT.

The CDR3 DNA reads as TGCGCCAGCAGCCAAGATGGACCGGGAAGGGACCATTACGAGCAGTACTTC. It translates to CASSQDGPGRDHYEQYF. The chain has TRBV4-1 and TRBJ2-7; D could derive from TRBD1 or TRBD2 (5 bases each). The CDR3 runs to 17 residues. The germline CDR1 and CDR2 sequences are MGHRA and YSYEKL. Trimming left V 0 bases short and J 4 bases short, with 19 bases between.

The genes are TRBV5-5 and TRBJ2-7; perhaps TRBD2 as D (6 bases). The CDR3 loop spans 13 amino acids. V was trimmed by 3 bases and J by 2 bases, leaving 9 bases between them. From germline, CDR1 is SGHKS and CDR2 YYEKEE (reference sequence). The CDR3 is CASSWRVPYEQYF. Here the CDR3 DNA reads TGTGCCAGCAGCTGGAGGGTCCCCTACGAGCAGTACTTC.

For the CDR3, the DNA is TGTGCCAGCTCCCCCGGGACAGTTTCCTACGAGCAGTACTTC. Protein product: CASSPGTVSYEQYF. The chain employs TRBV18 and TRBJ2-7, with 7 bases that match TRBD1. The germline V gene has CDR1 KGHSH and CDR2 LQKENI. V trimming: 6 bases; J trimming: 1 base; junction bases outside the gene matches: 6. The CDR3 spans 14 residues.